This entry describes one T cell receptor beta chain. Antigen specificity is unknown. This sample was taken from a study of vaccination effects on CD4 cells after COVID-19. Libraries were prepared by immunoSEQ multiplex PCR; TCRdb keeps only in-frame clonotypes and omits some of them. Of 42,000 or so clones listed, around 72% were seen once; the top ten hold 25% to 40%. The CDR3 extends over 15 amino acids. Trimming removed 0 bases at V and 1 base at J, with 10 bases between. Germline CDR1 SGHRS, CDR2 YFSETQ. Sequencing was preceded by expansion of antigen-specific CD4+ T cells with viral peptide pools in the ViraFEST assay. The culture ran for roughly ten days before CD4+ T cells were isolated. The person was diagnosed with PCR-confirmed SARS-CoV-2 infection between March and December 2020.

The starting material was CD4+ T cells from PBMCs cultured with a peptide pool, obtained before COVID-19 vaccination. This receptor was obtained from a human donor who had a prior SARS-CoV-2 infection. V usage is TRBV5-1 and J usage is TRBJ2-5; perhaps TRBD2 as D (6 bases). The CDR3 nucleotides are TGCGCCAGCAGCTTGGGCGGGGCGGGCCAAGAGACCCAGTACTTC. It encodes CASSLGGAGQETQYF.